Listed below are T cell receptor beta chains from one sample, sequenced in a study of blood T cell repertoires in COVID-19. Profiling relied on immunoSEQ multiplex PCR, and the TCRdb table lists in-frame clones only, not all of them. This sample has around 130,000 clones, with about 89% found just once. What was sequenced was peripheral blood. Receptors were obtained from a man in his forties or fifties with active or convalescent COVID-19. Each CDR3 is given with its conserved first and last residue. The order of the fields is D gene, J gene, V gene, CDR3 length, clone size, CDR3 DNA, CDR3 protein. D genes are given only for firm matches. Some rows mark clone size as missing; the rest say once, few, many or name a class of expanded clone.

TRBD1 | TRBJ2-7 | TRBV15 | 14 | NA | TGTGCCACCAGCAGGGAACAGGGGACGTACGAGCAGTACTTC | CATSREQGTYEQYF
NA | TRBJ2-2 | TRBV7-8 | 17 | NA | TGTGCCAGCAGCTTAAATTATGCCCAGGCGAACACCGGGGAGCTGTTTTTT | CASSLNYAQANTGELFF
NA | TRBJ2-2 | TRBV5-6 | 16 | NA | TGTGCCAGCAGCTTGGCCAGGCAGCAGTACACCGGGGAGCTGTTTTTT | CASSLARQQYTGELFF
TRBD1 | TRBJ1-3 | TRBV19 | 16 | NA | TGTGCCAGTAGTTCCGGGACAGGACTTACTGGAAACACCATATATTTT | CASSSGTGLTGNTIYF
TRBD2 | TRBJ2-5 | TRBV3-1/TRBV3-2 | 15 | once | TGTGCCAGCAGCCCCCGGACTAGCGGGACGGAGACCCAGTACTTC | CASSPRTSGTETQYF
NA | TRBJ2-5 | TRBV7-8 | 17 | NA | TGTGCCAGCAGCTTAAGGCCCAGCGGAAGGGCGCGAGAGACCCAGTACTTC | CASSLRPSGRARETQYF
NA | TRBJ1-3 | TRBV6-6 | 15 | few | TGTGCCAGCAGTTACGGCCCACAGTCTGGAAACACCATATATTTT | CASSYGPQSGNTIYF
NA | TRBJ2-2 | TRBV6-6 | 15 | NA | TGTGCCAGCCCAGGGTCTCTGGGGCCTCCTCGGGAGCTGTTTTTT | CASPGSLGPPRELFF
NA | TRBJ1-5 | TRBV6-5 | 16 | NA | TGTGCCAGCAGTTACTCGATGGGGGGGGGCAATCAGCCCCAGCATTTT | CASSYSMGGGNQPQHF
TRBD1 | TRBJ2-1 | TRBV19 | 13 | NA | TGTGCCAGTAGTGGGACAGGGGTAAGTGAGCAGTTCTTC | CASSGTGVSEQFF
NA | TRBJ1-2 | TRBV30 | 13 | few | TGTGCCTGGAGTCCCGACAGATCCTATGGCTACACCTTC | CAWSPDRSYGYTF
TRBD1 | TRBJ1-4 | TRBV11-2 | 15 | NA | TGTGCCAGCAGCTCGAAGACAGGGTTTGGTGAAAAACTGTTTTTT | CASSSKTGFGEKLFF
NA | TRBJ1-4 | TRBV19 | 15 | NA | TGTGCCAGTAGTACCGAGACAGCAACTAATGAAAAACTGTTTTTT | CASSTETATNEKLFF
TRBD1 | TRBJ2-7 | TRBV6-5 | 14 | many | TGTGCCAGCAGGCCCGGGACAGGGGTTTACGAGCAGTACTTC | CASRPGTGVYEQYF
NA | TRBJ1-1 | TRBV6-1 | 12 | NA | TGTGCCAGCAGTTCGCGGGGCACTGAAGCTTTCTTT | CASSSRGTEAFF
NA | TRBJ1-5 | TRBV27 | 14 | NA | TGTGCCAGCAGTTTCCTTCAGAGCAATCAGCCCCAGCATTTT | CASSFLQSNQPQHF
NA | TRBJ1-4 | TRBV19 | 18 | NA | TGTGCCAGTAGTACCTACAGGGCCGAGGGTGGAACTAATGAAAAACTGTTTTTT | CASSTYRAEGGTNEKLFF
NA | TRBJ2-1 | TRBV28 | 12 | NA | TGTGCCAGCAGTTCTGGACTTGGTGAGCAGTTCTTC | CASSSGLGEQFF
TRBD1 | TRBJ1-5 | TRBV4-3 | 21 | few | TGCGCCAGCAGCCAAGATAGGGTGGACAGGTTGTACGAGCCCCTCAATCAGCCCCAGCATTTT | CASSQDRVDRLYEPLNQPQHF
NA | TRBJ1-2 | TRBV11-2 | 14 | NA | TGTGCCAGCAGCTTAGTCAGGGGAGACTATGGCTACACCTTC | CASSLVRGDYGYTF
NA | TRBJ2-2 | TRBV27 | 15 | NA | TGTGCCAGCAGTTTCTTAGGGGGTGGCACCGGGGAGCTGTTTTTT | CASSFLGGGTGELFF
TRBD1 | TRBJ1-5 | TRBV4-1 | 15 | NA | TGCGCCAGCAGCCAAGACGACAGGGCAGGACAGCCCCAGCATTTT | CASSQDDRAGQPQHF
NA | TRBJ1-6 | TRBV19 | 15 | NA | TGTGCCAGTAGTGGGCAAATCTCCTATAATTCACCCCTCCACTTT | CASSGQISYNSPLHF
TRBD1 | TRBJ1-4 | TRBV30 | 16 | once | TGTGCCTGGAGTGTACCTATCCAGGGGGTAAATGAAAAACTGTTTTTT | CAWSVPIQGVNEKLFF
NA | TRBJ2-2 | TRBV19 | 16 | NA | TGTGCCAGTAGTATATCAGACCCGGCGGGCACCGGGGAGCTGTTTTTT | CASSISDPAGTGELFF
TRBD1 | TRBJ2-7 | TRBV6-2/TRBV6-3 | 15 | NA | TGTGCCAGCAGCCACCGGGACAGGGCCAAATACGAGCAGTACTTC | CASSHRDRAKYEQYF
TRBD2 | TRBJ2-7 | TRBV3-1/TRBV3-2 | 15 | NA | TGTGCCAGCAGCCAAGGAAGGGGAGGGACCTACGAGCAGTACTTC | CASSQGRGGTYEQYF
NA | TRBJ1-5 | TRBV10-3 | 13 | once | TGTGCCATCAGTGACAGGGAGGGTCAGCCCCAGCATTTT | CAISDREGQPQHF
TRBD1 | TRBJ2-3 | TRBV27 | 14 | once | TGTGCCAGCAGGCGACAGGGGGTTACAGATACGCAGTATTTT | CASRRQGVTDTQYF
TRBD1 | TRBJ1-6 | TRBV4-3 | 16 | NA | TGCGCCAGCAGCCAGGAAGGGACAGGGGGCGGCTCACCCCTCCACTTT | CASSQEGTGGGSPLHF
NA | TRBJ2-3 | TRBV6-4 | 14 | once | TGTGCCAGCGCACGAGGGTTAGGGACAGATACGCAGTATTTT | CASARGLGTDTQYF
TRBD2 | TRBJ2-5 | TRBV7-6 | 18 | NA | TGTGCCAGCAGCTTAGGTGGACTAGCGGGGGTAATCAAAGAGACCCAGTACTTC | CASSLGGLAGVIKETQYF
TRBD1 | TRBJ2-2 | TRBV5-4 | 17 | NA | TGTGCCAGCAGAATAGCCGCGGGACAGGGAAACACCGGGGAGCTGTTTTTT | CASRIAAGQGNTGELFF
TRBD2 | TRBJ2-7 | TRBV6-2/TRBV6-3 | 16 | NA | TGTGCCAGCGGCCGGACCGGGACTAGCGACTTCTACGAGCAGTACTTC | CASGRTGTSDFYEQYF
NA | TRBJ2-7 | TRBV12-3/TRBV12-4 | 12 | NA | TGTGCCAGCAGTTCGTCCCCCTACGAGCAGTACTTC | CASSSSPYEQYF
TRBD1 | TRBJ1-3 | TRBV3-1/TRBV3-2 | 17 | NA | TGTGCCAGCACCCTCAGCGGGACAGGGATAATAAGAAACACCATATATTTT | CASTLSGTGIIRNTIYF
NA | TRBJ2-7 | TRBV30 | 11 | NA | TGTGCCTGGAGTGGACAGTTCGAGCAGTACTTC | CAWSGQFEQYF
NA | TRBJ1-1 | TRBV1 | 15 | NA | TGCACCAGCAGCTCCCTGGACAGTGTGAACACTGAAGCTTTCTTT | CTSSSLDSVNTEAFF
TRBD1 | TRBJ1-2 | TRBV4-3 | 16 | once | TGCGCCAGCAGCCAAGACTCAGGGGGCGGTTCGGGTGGCTACACCTTC | CASSQDSGGGSGGYTF
NA | TRBJ2-3 | TRBV10-2 | 17 | NA | TGCGCCAGCAGTGATCCCGACCTGCCCGCGGGGACAGATACGCAGTATTTT | CASSDPDLPAGTDTQYF